The 15 T cell receptor beta chains below all came from one sample that was sequenced in a study of blood T cell repertoires in COVID-19. Clones were read by immunoSEQ multiplex PCR, and TCRdb kept only the in-frame ones, dropping some. The sample consists of roughly 310,000 clones, roughly 90% of them appearing once. Sequenced material: peripheral blood. The origin of the receptors is a woman aged 50 to 60 with active or convalescent COVID-19.

V usage is TRBV19 and J usage is TRBJ1-2; 9 bases agree with TRBD1. Germline V gene data show CDR1 as LNHDA and CDR2 as SQIVND (reference sequence). This CDR3 has 13 amino acids. V lost 5 bases, J lost 6 bases, and 4 bases stayed unmatched. Here the CDR3 DNA reads TGTGCCAGTAGTGAAAGGACAGGGGATGGCTACACCTTC. Translated, it gives CASSERTGDGYTF.

The V call is TRBV5-1, the J call TRBJ2-1; 9 bases map to TRBD2. The germline V gene has CDR1 SGHRS and CDR2 YFSETQ. J gave up 0 bases and V 4 bases, and 5 bases lay outside the gene matches. The CDR3 extends over 16 amino acids. For the CDR3, the DNA is TGCGCCAGCAGCCCGGGACTAGCAAACTCCTACAATGAGCAGTTCTTC. Its protein is CASSPGLANSYNEQFF. Together with reference TRBV5-1 and TRBJ2-1, the CDR3 gives the full variable domain: KAGVTQTPRYLIKTRGQQVTLSCSPISGHRSVSWYQQTPGQGLQFLFEYFSETQRNKGNFPGRFSGRQFSNSRSEMNVSTLELGDSALYLCASSPGLANSYNEQFFGPGTRLTVL.

This clone was observed once. CDR3 DNA sequence: TGCGCCAGCAGCCTCCAGGGGTTTGCTAATGAAAAACTGTTTTTT. Residues: CASSLQGFANEKLFF. This rearrangement joins TRBV5-1 to TRBJ1-4; D perhaps matches TRBD1 (6 bases). Germline lookup yields CDR1 SGHRS and CDR2 YFSETQ. The CDR3 is 15 residues long. V was cut by 4 bases and J by 3 bases, with 13 bases left in between.

The rearrangement links TRBV2 to TRBJ2-1; 8 positions agree with TRBD2. The V gene end was trimmed by 7 bases and the J gene end by 9 bases; junction bases not matched to a gene: 14. The CDR3 covers 15 residues. Germline-derived CDR1 and CDR2 are SNHLY and FYNNEI. As DNA, the CDR3 is TGTGCCAGCAATCTAGTAGCGGGATCTGGGGGTGAGCAGTTCTTC. It specifies CASNLVAGSGGEQFF.

This chain uses TRBV6-1 with TRBJ1-1, with D perhaps TRBD1 (5 bases). Germline V gene data show CDR1 as MNHNS and CDR2 as SASEGT. The CDR3 is made up of 14 amino acids. The ends were cut back, 2 bases at V and 0 bases at J, with 7 bases in the middle. For the CDR3, the DNA is TGTGCCAGCAGTGAAAGGACAATGAACACTGAAGCTTTCTTT. It codes for CASSERTMNTEAFF.

The chain employs TRBV7-9 and TRBJ2-4, with unresolved D. Trimming took 5 bases from V and 5 from J, leaving 7 bases between them. The CDR3 loop spans 12 amino acids. In germline, CDR1 is SEHNR, CDR2 FQNEAQ (reference sequence). DNA for the CDR3: TGTGCCAGCAGCACGGGTCAAAACATTCAGTACTTC. Translating gives CASSTGQNIQYF.

The chain carries TRBV7-2 and TRBJ2-3; TRBD2 matches 13 bases. In germline, CDR1 is SGHTA, CDR2 FQGNSA. This CDR3 has 18 amino acids. The J segment lost 4 bases and the V segment lost 2 bases, leaving 9 bases of the junction unmatched. The CDR3 nucleotides are TGTGCCAGCAGCTTAAAAGGGACTAGCGGGACCCGGGCAGATACGCAGTATTTT. The encoded protein is CASSLKGTSGTRADTQYF.

This rearrangement joins TRBV7-2 to TRBJ1-1; no clear D. The CDR3 is 15 residues long. Trimming removed 2 bases from V and 3 bases from J, with 13 bases in between. The germline CDR1 and CDR2 sequences are SGHTA and FQGNSA. The chain's CDR3 is CASSLFTGFDTEAFF. The CDR3 coding sequence is TGTGCCAGCAGCTTATTTACGGGGTTCGACACTGAAGCTTTCTTT.

This chain joins TRBV28 and TRBJ1-5, with D possibly being TRBD1 (5 bases). V was trimmed by 5 bases and J by 5 bases, leaving 13 bases between them. CDR3 size: 14 residues. Germline V gene sequence: CDR1 MDHEN, CDR2 SYDVKM. The CDR3 sequence: CASSITQGYQPQHF. The CDR3 nucleotides read TGTGCCAGCAGTATAACCCAGGGATATCAGCCCCAGCATTTT.

The chain employs TRBV2 and TRBJ1-5; no definite D call. This CDR3 comprises 13 residues. Germline V gene data show CDR1 as SNHLY and CDR2 as FYNNEI. Trimming removed 8 bases from V and 7 bases from J, with 15 bases in between. CDR3 nucleotides: TGTGCCAGCTCCGGGATGAGAAACCAGCCCCAGCATTTT. Its protein product is CASSGMRNQPQHF.

This sequence joins TRBV5-4 and TRBJ1-1; possibly TRBD1 for D (6 bases). Per germline, CDR1 SGHNT and CDR2 YYREEE (reference sequence). The CDR3 covers 15 residues. Trimming removed 0 bases from V and 1 base from J, with 10 bases in between. CDR3 sequence: CASSLAEQGNTEAFF. The CDR3 DNA reads TGTGCCAGCAGCTTGGCCGAACAGGGGAACACTGAAGCTTTCTTT.

The rearrangement links TRBV7-9 to TRBJ2-5, with D tentatively TRBD2 (5 bases). Germline CDR1 is SEHNR and CDR2 is FQNEAQ (reference sequence). Trimming pared 1 base from V and 4 bases from J, leaving 16 bases between. This CDR3 has 16 amino acids. CDR3 sequence reads: CASSLGTLNPTETQYF. Written as DNA, the CDR3 is TGTGCCAGCAGCTTAGGGACTTTAAACCCGACAGAGACCCAGTACTTC. Combining the CDR3 with reference TRBV7-9 and TRBJ2-5 gives the whole variable domain DTGVSQNPRHKITKRGQNVTFRCDPISEHNRLYWYRQTLGQGPEFLTYFQNEAQLEKSRLLSDRFSAERPKGSFSTLEIQRTEQGDSAMYLCASSLGTLNPTETQYFGPGTRLLVL.

The chain joins TRBV2 to TRBJ1-5; D remains ambiguous. Germline assignment: CDR1 SNHLY and CDR2 FYNNEI. V was trimmed by 2 bases and J by 5 bases, leaving 10 bases between them. The CDR3 has 14 residues. Here the CDR3 DNA reads TGTGCCAGCAGTGAATTAATGTTTGATCAGCCCCAGCATTTT. Residues: CASSELMFDQPQHF.

The chain has TRBV7-9 and TRBJ1-1; D uncertain. The CDR3 loop spans 11 amino acids. Looked up from germline, CDR1 is SEHNR and CDR2 is FQNEAQ (reference sequence). Deletions cut 5 bases from V and 5 bases from J, with 6 bases between. The CDR3 is CASSPQTEAFF. For the CDR3, the DNA is TGTGCCAGCAGCCCACAGACTGAAGCTTTCTTT.

The chain joins TRBV10-3 to TRBJ1-2, with TRBD1 matching 8 bases. CDR1 ENHRY and CDR2 SYGVKD come from the germline V gene. Losses at the gene ends were 7 bases for V and 6 bases for J; bases not matched to a gene: 7. CDR3 length: 13 residues. CDR3 nucleotide sequence: TGTGCCATCAAGGAACAGGGGGGCGATGGCTACACCTTC. Amino acids: CAIKEQGGDGYTF.